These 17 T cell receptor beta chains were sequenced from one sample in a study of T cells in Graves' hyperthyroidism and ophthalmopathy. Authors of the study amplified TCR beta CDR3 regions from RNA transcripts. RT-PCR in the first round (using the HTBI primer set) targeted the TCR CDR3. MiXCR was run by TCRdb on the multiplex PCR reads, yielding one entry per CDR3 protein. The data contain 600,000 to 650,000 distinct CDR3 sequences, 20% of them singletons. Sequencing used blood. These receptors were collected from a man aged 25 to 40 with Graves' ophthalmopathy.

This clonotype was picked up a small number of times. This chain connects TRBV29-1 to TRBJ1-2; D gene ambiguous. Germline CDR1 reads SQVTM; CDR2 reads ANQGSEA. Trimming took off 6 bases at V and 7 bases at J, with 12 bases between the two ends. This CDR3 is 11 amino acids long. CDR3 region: CSVSAAGGYTF. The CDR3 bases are TGCAGCGTCTCGGCGGCCGGTGGCTACACCTTC.

The CDR3 nucleotides read TGTGCCAGCATAAATGAGGGTACCTCTGGGGCCAACGTCCTGACTTTC. Protein sequence: CASINEGTSGANVLTF. The rearrangement uses TRBV28 and TRBJ2-6; D may be TRBD2 (5 bases). This CDR3 contains 16 residues. Germline V gene lookup returns CDR1 MDHEN and CDR2 SYDVKM. V lost 7 bases and J 0 bases, leaving 13 bases between the germline ends.

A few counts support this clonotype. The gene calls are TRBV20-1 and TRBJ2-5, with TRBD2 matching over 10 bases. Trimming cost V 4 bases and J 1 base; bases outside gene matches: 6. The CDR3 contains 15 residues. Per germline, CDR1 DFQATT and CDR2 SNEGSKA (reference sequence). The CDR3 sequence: CSATRAGGTQETQYF. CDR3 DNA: TGCAGTGCTACACGAGCGGGAGGGACCCAAGAGACCCAGTACTTC.

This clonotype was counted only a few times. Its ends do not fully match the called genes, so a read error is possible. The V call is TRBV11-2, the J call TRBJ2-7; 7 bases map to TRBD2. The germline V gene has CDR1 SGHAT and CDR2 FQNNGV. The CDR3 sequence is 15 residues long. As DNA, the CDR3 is TGTGCCAGCAGGGCCATTCCGGGACTATCCTACGAGCTGTACTTC. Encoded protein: CASRAIPGLSYELYF.

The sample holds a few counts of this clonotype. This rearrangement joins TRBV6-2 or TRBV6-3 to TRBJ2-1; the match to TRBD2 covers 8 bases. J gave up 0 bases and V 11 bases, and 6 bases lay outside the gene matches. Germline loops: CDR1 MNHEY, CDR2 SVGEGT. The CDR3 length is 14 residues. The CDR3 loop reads CASKRGNSYNEQFF. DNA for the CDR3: TGTGCCTCGAAGCGGGGGAACTCCTACAATGAGCAGTTCTTC.

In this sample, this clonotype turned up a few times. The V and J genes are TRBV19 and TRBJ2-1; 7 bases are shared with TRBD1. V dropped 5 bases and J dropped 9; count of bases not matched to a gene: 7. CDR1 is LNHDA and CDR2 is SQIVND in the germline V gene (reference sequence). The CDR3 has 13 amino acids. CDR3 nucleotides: TGTGCCAGTAGTCCAGGGGGTGCCGGTGAGCAGTTCTTC. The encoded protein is CASSPGGAGEQFF. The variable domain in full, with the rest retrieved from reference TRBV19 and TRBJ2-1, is DGGITQSPKYLFRKEGQNVTLSCEQNLNHDAMYWYRQDPGQGLRLIYYSQIVNDFQKGDIAEGYSVSREKKESFPLTVTSAQKNPTAFYLCASSPGGAGEQFFGPGTRLTVL.

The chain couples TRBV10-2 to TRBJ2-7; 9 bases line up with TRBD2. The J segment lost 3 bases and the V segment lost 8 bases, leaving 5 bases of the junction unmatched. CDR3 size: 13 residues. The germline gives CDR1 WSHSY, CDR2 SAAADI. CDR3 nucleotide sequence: TGCGCCAGCTGGGGTAGCGGGAGCTACGAGCAGTACTTC. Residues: CASWGSGSYEQYF.

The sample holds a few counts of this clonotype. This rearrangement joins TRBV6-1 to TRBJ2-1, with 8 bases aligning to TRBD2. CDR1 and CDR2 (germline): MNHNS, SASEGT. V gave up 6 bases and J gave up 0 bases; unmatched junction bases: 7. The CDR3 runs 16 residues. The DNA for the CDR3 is TGTGCCAGCAGGCGGAGCGGGAGCAGCTCCTACAATGAGCAGTTCTTC. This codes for CASRRSGSSSYNEQFF.

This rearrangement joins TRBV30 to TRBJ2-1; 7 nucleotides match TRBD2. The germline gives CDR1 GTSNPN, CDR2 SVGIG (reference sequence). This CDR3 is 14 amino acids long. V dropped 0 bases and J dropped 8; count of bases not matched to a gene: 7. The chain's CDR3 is CAWSVLVGGDEQFF. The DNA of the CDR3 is TGTGCCTGGAGTGTTTTGGTGGGAGGGGATGAGCAGTTCTTC.

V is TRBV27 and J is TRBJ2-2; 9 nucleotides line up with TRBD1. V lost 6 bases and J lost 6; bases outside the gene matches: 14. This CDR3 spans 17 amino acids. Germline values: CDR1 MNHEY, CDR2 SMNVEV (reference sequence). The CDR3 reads CASRKTFRTGDAGELFF. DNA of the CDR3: TGTGCCAGCAGAAAGACCTTCCGGACAGGGGACGCCGGGGAGCTGTTTTTT.

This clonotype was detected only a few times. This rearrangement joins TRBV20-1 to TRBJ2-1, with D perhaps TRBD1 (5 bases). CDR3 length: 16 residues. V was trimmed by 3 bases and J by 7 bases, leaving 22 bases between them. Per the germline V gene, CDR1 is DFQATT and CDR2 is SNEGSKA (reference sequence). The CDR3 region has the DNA TGCAGTGCTAGGGACAACTGGGCCCCCCGACGGAATGAGCAGTTCTTC. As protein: CSARDNWAPRRNEQFF.

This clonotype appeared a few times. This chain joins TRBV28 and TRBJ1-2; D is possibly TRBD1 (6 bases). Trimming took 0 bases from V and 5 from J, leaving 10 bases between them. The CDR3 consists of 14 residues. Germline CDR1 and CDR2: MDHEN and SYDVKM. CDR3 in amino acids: CASSLWSRGYGYTF. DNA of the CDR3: TGTGCCAGCAGTTTATGGAGCAGGGGTTATGGCTACACCTTC.

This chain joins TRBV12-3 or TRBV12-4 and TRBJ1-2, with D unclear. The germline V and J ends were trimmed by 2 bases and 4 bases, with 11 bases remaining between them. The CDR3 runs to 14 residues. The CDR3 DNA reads TGTGCCAGCAGTTTAAGAGGACGGGTCTATGGCTACACCTTC. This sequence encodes CASSLRGRVYGYTF.

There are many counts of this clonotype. CDR3 nucleotides: TGCGCCAGCAGCTTGACAGGGTACAATGAGCAGTTCTTC. Translated: CASSLTGYNEQFF. This sequence joins TRBV5-1 and TRBJ2-1, with a weak D call TRBD1 (6 bases). This CDR3 comprises 13 residues. Germline assignment: CDR1 SGHRS and CDR2 YFSETQ. With 1 base removed from V and 4 bases from J, the gap between germline ends came to 6 bases.

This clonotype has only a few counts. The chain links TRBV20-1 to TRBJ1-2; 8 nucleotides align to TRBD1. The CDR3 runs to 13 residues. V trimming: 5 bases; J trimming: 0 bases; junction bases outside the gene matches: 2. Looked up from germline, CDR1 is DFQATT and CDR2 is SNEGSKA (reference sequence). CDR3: CSARDRTNYGYTF. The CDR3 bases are TGCAGTGCTCGGGACAGGACTAACTATGGCTACACCTTC.

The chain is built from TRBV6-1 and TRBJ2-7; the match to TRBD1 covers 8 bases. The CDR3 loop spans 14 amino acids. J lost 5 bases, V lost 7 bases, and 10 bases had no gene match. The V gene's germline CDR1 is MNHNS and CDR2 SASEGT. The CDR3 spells CASIPGQAIDEQYF. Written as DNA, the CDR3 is TGTGCCAGCATTCCGGGACAGGCAATCGACGAGCAGTACTTC.

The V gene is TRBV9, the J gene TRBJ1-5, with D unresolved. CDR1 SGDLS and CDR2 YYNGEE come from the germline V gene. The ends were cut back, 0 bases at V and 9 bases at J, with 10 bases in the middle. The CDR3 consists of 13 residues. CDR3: CASSVESRGPQHF. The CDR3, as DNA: TGTGCCAGCAGCGTAGAGTCTCGGGGGCCCCAGCATTTT.